The 11 T cell receptor beta chains listed next were all sequenced from one sample in a study of blood T cell repertoires in COVID-19. The table came from immunoSEQ multiplex PCR; TCRdb's copy has only in-frame clones and leaves some out. The sample gives about 87,000 clones, roughly four fifths of which show up once; about 2.1% is in the top ten. The sample consisted of peripheral blood. These receptors all stem from a woman aged 70-85 years with acute or convalescent COVID-19.

The CDR3 coding sequence is TGTGCCAGCACCCAGGGGGCGTGGACCGGGGAGCTGTTTTTT. Translation gives CASTQGAWTGELFF. The chain employs TRBV6-5 and TRBJ2-2, with 8 bases identical to TRBD1. Losses at the gene ends were 7 bases for V and 5 bases for J; bases not matched to a gene: 6. This CDR3 has 14 residues. Per the germline V gene, CDR1 is MNHEY and CDR2 is SVGAGI.

The chain combines TRBV25-1 with TRBJ2-1, with 8 bases that match TRBD1. CDR1 is MGHDK, CDR2 SYGVNS, per germline. V lost 8 bases and J lost 2; bases outside the gene matches: 5. The CDR3 consists of 14 residues. The CDR3 sequence is CASGTTGAYNEQFF. The CDR3 region has the DNA TGTGCCAGCGGAACGACAGGGGCCTACAATGAGCAGTTCTTC.

The J gene is TRBJ1-5, the V gene TRBV4-2; 8 bases match TRBD1. Germline V gene data show CDR1 as LGHNA and CDR2 as YNFKEQ. CDR3 length equals 16 residues. V trimming: 0 bases; J trimming: 5 bases; junction bases outside the gene matches: 6. The CDR3 protein is CASSQEGNRGDQPQHF. The CDR3 DNA is TGTGCCAGCAGCCAAGAGGGGAACAGGGGGGATCAGCCCCAGCATTTT.

V is TRBV7-9 and J is TRBJ2-3; a possible D gene is TRBD1 (6 bases). There are 14 residues in the CDR3. Trimming removed 3 bases at V and 2 bases at J, with 9 bases between. CDR1 is SEHNR and CDR2 is FQNEAQ in the germline V gene (reference sequence). The CDR3 reads CASSFRDTTDTQYF. The DNA of the CDR3 is TGTGCCAGCAGCTTCCGGGACACCACAGATACGCAGTATTTT. Full variable domain (rest looked up from reference TRBV7-9 and TRBJ2-3): DTGVSQNPRHKITKRGQNVTFRCDPISEHNRLYWYRQTLGQGPEFLTYFQNEAQLEKSRLLSDRFSAERPKGSFSTLEIQRTEQGDSAMYLCASSFRDTTDTQYFGPGTRLTVL.

The chain carries TRBV19 and TRBJ1-2; perhaps TRBD1 as D (5 bases). Germline V gene data show CDR1 as LNHDA and CDR2 as SQIVND (reference sequence). The CDR3 is 16 amino acids. V was shortened by 1 base and J by 5 bases, with 17 bases between the two germline ends. In DNA form, the CDR3 reads TGTGCCAGTAGTATAGGAGTCGCGTGGGGGGGATATGGCTACACCTTC. Amino acids: CASSIGVAWGGYGYTF.

This rearrangement joins TRBV6-5 to TRBJ2-3, with D unresolved. The germline gives CDR1 MNHEY, CDR2 SVGAGI. The length of the CDR3 is 13 residues. Trimming took off 3 bases at V and 3 bases at J, with 7 bases between the two ends. The CDR3: CASSYERTDTQYF. Here the CDR3 DNA reads TGTGCCAGCAGTTATGAGAGGACAGATACGCAGTATTTT.

J is TRBJ2-3 and V is TRBV2, with 7 positions matching TRBD1. Trimming took 4 bases from V and 0 from J; bases not matched to a gene: 1. Germline V gives CDR1 SNHLY, CDR2 FYNNEI. This CDR3 comprises 14 residues. CDR3 in DNA: TGTGCCAGCAGTGGACAGGGAAGCACAGATACGCAGTATTTT. Translated, it gives CASSGQGSTDTQYF.

V is TRBV7-8 and J is TRBJ1-1, with 8 bases matching TRBD1. The CDR3 is 15 amino acids. Germline assignment: CDR1 SGHVS and CDR2 FQNEAQ. Trimming cost V 5 bases and J 6 bases; bases outside gene matches: 11. The CDR3, as DNA: TGTGCCAGCAGCCCTTTCAGGACAGGGACGGCTGAAGCTTTCTTT. It encodes CASSPFRTGTAEAFF.

This clone was detected only a few times. In the same sample, other DNA sequences code for this CDR3. The chain joins TRBV11-2 to TRBJ1-1; no clear D. The CDR3 sequence is 13 residues long. Trimming removed 2 bases from V and 1 base from J, with 5 bases in between. Germline assignment: CDR1 SGHAT and CDR2 FQNNGV. CDR3 amino acids: CASSLMRNTEAFF. CDR3 coding DNA: TGTGCCAGCAGCTTAATGCGGAACACTGAAGCTTTCTTT.

This clone was seen only a few times. The chain joins TRBV4-2 to TRBJ2-1; 9 nucleotides match TRBD2. This CDR3 is built from 13 residues. Germline CDR1 is LGHNA and CDR2 is YNFKEQ. Losses at the gene ends were 0 bases for V and 15 bases for J; bases not matched to a gene: 6. CDR3 DNA sequence: TGTGCCAGCAGCCAAGATGTCAGCGGGGGGAGGTTCTTC. Translating gives CASSQDVSGGRFF.

V and J are TRBV29-1 and TRBJ1-1, with TRBD1 identical over 9 bases. This CDR3 has 15 residues. The germline V gene has CDR1 SQVTM and CDR2 ANQGSEA. Unmatched junction bases numbered 12, after V lost 6 bases and J lost 4 bases. The CDR3 DNA sequence: TGCAGCGTGCGCGAACAGGGGGCCCGGGGCACTGAAGCTTTCTTT. Its protein product is CSVREQGARGTEAFF.